This T cell receptor beta chain was identified in a study of long-term antiretroviral therapy in people with HIV (dated by TCRdb to the early 2020s). With respect to the entire study: The earliest samples were collected approximately a decade before the 2015 WHO recommendation for immediate ART, a period when ART was typically delayed until CD4 counts fell. About 35% of the 30 participants with HIV were female. From 25 to 30 adults with confirmed HIV infection, the cohort provided under 200 cryopreserved PBMC samples, gathered serially across a mean of roughly 6 years (range 1-12). A retrospective serial study tested whether changes in peripheral blood TRB repertoire composition and diversity were associated with ART initiation and durable HIV suppression. No cross-contamination during QIAcube processing was shown when test extractions of a monoclonal T-cell line were performed alongside 33 polyclonal samples. Here is what the overall study found, with its caveats: Samples dated from about 2004 to 2018, and the ART regimens used may be less effective than current ones. Because PBMC availability was limited, only the TCR beta chain was sequenced, with no alpha chain pairing. Narrower CDR3 length ranges were observed in HIV repertoires than in controls, and an antigen-experienced repertoire with only a slight naive shift after ART was suggested by the network structure. At every time point, the repertoire was dominated by expanded TRB clones first identified before ART initiation, although this dominance fluctuated and, in many PLHIV, declined after ART. Inferences about post-ART repertoire changes were limited because no data were available on ART adherence, viral resistance or therapy changes. Because pre-ART samples had limited cell numbers, unsorted PBMC were profiled rather than sorted CD4+ and CD8+ T cells. Starting ART was linked to a significant rise in TRB diversity, yet even after long-term ART the diversity remained significantly lower than in transplant donor controls.

Reading the germline V gene gives CDR1 MDHEN and CDR2 SYDVKM. The cysteine opens and the phenylalanine closes a CDR3 of 15 amino acids. The DNA shown is the 45-base CDR3, in frame from base 1. The V and J ends are trimmed by 6 bases and 0 bases, leaving 12 bases between them. Note on this clone: Its specific antigen is unknown. Base qualities are missing; no much larger clone stands one base away.

Sequencing of the TRB variable region was done with the immunoSEQ hsTCRB v3.0 assay at survey level resolution. The target sequencing depth for TRB was 40,000-50,000 T-cell genomes per sample. Pooled TRB libraries were sequenced on an Illumina MiSeq with a v3 150-cycle kit. For the original study's pipeline: Repertoire analysis ran in R within a reproducible Nextflow workflow covering QC, data transformation and analysis. LymphoSeq2, an R package for exploring AIRR-Seq data, was used to implement custom analyses. A few samples that produced fewer than 5000 total TRB sequences were removed, so about 200 HIV repertoires were analyzed. Among the approximately 200 retained HIV repertoires, 59 were collected before ART initiation and more than 120 after ART initiation. Each repertoire was downsampled to 5000 TRB nucleotide sequences, and summary statistics were averaged across 100 downsampling iterations. The analysis kept only TRB sequences whose CDR3 regions were at least seven amino acids long. A Shannon entropy-derived clonality score and the Gini coefficient were used to measure diversity. In the repertoire networks, any two of the top 5000 CDR3 amino acid sequences were connected whenever the two sequences differed by an edit distance of one. For TRB CDR3 amino acid sequences, GLIPH2 was used to predict antigen specificity groups and MHC restriction. CDR3 amino acid sequences were matched against VDJdb and McPAS-TCR to flag known CMV, EBV, HIV or tissue antigen associations. Pre-ART, post-ART and control groups were compared with Wilcoxon signed-rank tests and Holm-Bonferroni correction. The immuneACCESS repertoire file appears here via TCRdb, limited to in-frame rearrangements. These files lack a portion of the clones; in checked studies, under half of the deficit traces to unresolved V genes, and the cause of the others is not known. The V and J calls and clone size were taken over from that table, and D and trimming were inferred from the DNA. The sample includes 25,000 to 30,000 clones, with over 75% observed a single time. The ten largest clones capture about 10% of the sample.

To be included, a participant needed at least one PBMC sample from before ART initiation plus at least two post-ART samples. Every participant with HIV received treatment in the United States of America. Before DNA extraction, cryopreserved samples containing 1-10 million PBMC were thawed and washed. At the time of the earliest PBMC sample, participants with HIV were aged between 23 and 54 years. PBMC samples from each participant spanned 1-4 timepoints before ART initiation and 2-8 timepoints after ART initiation, with a median of 7 samples. Serial HIV viral load, CD4+ T-cell count, ART history and demographic data were obtained for every participant. Genomic DNA was extracted from unsorted PBMC with a Qiagen kit on a QIAcube, processed in batches of 12 samples.

Here the sequenced sample was unsorted PBMCs, taken 4.7 to 5 years after starting antiretroviral therapy. Recombination linked TRBV28 to TRBJ1-5; the D gene is possibly TRBD1, with 6 bases matching. The sequence was obtained from a man in his forties or fifties with HIV. The CDR3 protein is CASRGGQFSNQPQHF. In nucleotides, the sequence is TGTGCCAGCAGGGGGGGACAATTTAGCAATCAGCCCCAGCATTTT.